This T cell receptor beta chain was identified during a study of shared T cell receptors in the human thymus. Libraries were prepared by immunoSEQ multiplex PCR; TCRdb keeps only in-frame clonotypes and omits some of them. This sample carries approximately 490,000 clones, 75% to 80% of them seen once, and the ten largest clones take more than 0.01%. The sample was also reused in another study, on human thymus T cells. From that study: Serving as donors were healthy Finnish infants, each of whom was having open corrective surgery for congenital heart defects.

The clonotype originates from a boy younger than two with a congenital heart defect. Sequences were obtained from thymocytes.

The CDR3 DNA follows: TGTGCCAGTAGACCTAGCGGGAGGGAGGGCAATGAGCAGTTCTTC. This codes for CASRPSGREGNEQFF. The V call is TRBV19, the J call TRBJ2-1; TRBD2 matches 12 bases. The germline V gene encodes CDR1 LNHDA and CDR2 SQIVND (reference sequence). The CDR3 is 15 residues long. The trim removed 6 bases at V and 6 bases at J, leaving 6 bases unmatched.